The T cell receptor (beta chain) described here comes from a study of CD8 T cells in ankylosing spondylitis. By quantitative 5'-RACE with molecular barcodes, the TCR beta libraries were made. TCRdb reprocessed the 5' RACE reads via MiXCR and lists one record per CDR3 protein. The sample contains under 300,000 distinct CDR3 sequences, about 10% of which appear only once. The length of the CDR3 is 14 residues. CDR1 SGHRS and CDR2 YFSETQ come from the germline V gene. Trimming stripped 3 bases from V and 5 bases from J, with 12 bases between. This clonotype was counted at least ten times. V and J are TRBV5-1 and TRBJ2-1, with a tentative D call TRBD2 (6 bases). The receptor's source is a male donor with ankylosing spondylitis or in good health (not recorded which). The sample was blood, either unsorted or a sorted T cell fraction (not recorded which). In nucleotides, the CDR3 is TGCGCCAGCAGCTGGCGGGACCGTCACAATGAGCAGTTCTTC. It specifies CASSWRDRHNEQFF.